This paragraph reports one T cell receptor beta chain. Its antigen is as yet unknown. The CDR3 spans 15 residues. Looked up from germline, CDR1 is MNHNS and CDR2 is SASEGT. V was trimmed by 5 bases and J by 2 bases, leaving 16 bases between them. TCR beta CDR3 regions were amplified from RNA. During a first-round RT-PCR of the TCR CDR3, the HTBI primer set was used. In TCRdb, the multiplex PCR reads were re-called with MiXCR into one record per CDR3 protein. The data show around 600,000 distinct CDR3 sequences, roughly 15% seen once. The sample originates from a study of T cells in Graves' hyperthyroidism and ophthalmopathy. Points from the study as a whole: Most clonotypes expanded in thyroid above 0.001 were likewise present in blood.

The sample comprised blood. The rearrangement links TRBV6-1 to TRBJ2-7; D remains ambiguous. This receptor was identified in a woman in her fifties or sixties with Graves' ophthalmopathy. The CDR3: CASSYPADAAYEQYF. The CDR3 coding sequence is TGTGCCAGCAGTTATCCCGCGGACGCTGCCTACGAGCAGTACTTC.